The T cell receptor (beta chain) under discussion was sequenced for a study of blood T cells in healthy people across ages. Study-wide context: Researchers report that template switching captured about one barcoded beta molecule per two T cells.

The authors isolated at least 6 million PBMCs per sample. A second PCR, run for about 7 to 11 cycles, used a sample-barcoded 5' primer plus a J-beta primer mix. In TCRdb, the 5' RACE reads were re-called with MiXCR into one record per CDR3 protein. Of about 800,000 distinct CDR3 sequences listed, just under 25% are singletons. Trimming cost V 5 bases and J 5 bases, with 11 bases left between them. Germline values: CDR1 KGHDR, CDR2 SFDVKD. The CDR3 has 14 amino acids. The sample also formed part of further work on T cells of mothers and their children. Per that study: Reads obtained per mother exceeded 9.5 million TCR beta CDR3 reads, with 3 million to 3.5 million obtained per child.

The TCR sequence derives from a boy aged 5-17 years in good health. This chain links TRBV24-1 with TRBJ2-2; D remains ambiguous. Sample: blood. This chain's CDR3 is CATSGVRRTGELFF. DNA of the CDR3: TGTGCCACCAGTGGGGTGCGGCGGACCGGGGAGCTGTTTTTT.